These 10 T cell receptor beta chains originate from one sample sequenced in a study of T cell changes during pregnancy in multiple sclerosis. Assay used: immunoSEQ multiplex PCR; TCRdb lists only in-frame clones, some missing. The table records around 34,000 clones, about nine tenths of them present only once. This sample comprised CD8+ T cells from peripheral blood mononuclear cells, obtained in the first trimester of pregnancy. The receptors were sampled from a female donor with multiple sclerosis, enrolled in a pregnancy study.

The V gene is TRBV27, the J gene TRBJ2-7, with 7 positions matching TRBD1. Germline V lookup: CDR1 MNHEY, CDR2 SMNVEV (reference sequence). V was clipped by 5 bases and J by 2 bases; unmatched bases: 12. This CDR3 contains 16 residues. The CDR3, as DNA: TGTGCCAGCAGTCCGCAAGCCGGGACAGCAACCTACGAGCAGTACTTC. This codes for CASSPQAGTATYEQYF.

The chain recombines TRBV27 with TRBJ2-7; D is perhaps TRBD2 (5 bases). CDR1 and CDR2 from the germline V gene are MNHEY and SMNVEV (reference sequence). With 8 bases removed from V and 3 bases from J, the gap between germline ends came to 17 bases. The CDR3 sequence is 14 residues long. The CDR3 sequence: CASSPSREGYEQYF. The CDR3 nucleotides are TGTGCCAGCTCCCCCTCCCGAGAGGGCTACGAGCAGTACTTC.

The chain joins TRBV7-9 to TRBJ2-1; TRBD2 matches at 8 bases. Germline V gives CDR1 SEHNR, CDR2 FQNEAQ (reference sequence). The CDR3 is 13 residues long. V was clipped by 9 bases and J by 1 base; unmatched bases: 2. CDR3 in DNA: TGTGCCAGTGCGGGAGGTTCCTACAATGAGCAGTTCTTC. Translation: CASAGGSYNEQFF.

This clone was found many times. The CDR3 DNA follows: TGTGCCAGCACCACAGTAGGGCTAGCGGGAGACGAGCAGTACTTC. This sequence encodes CASTTVGLAGDEQYF. V gene TRBV6-5 combines with J gene TRBJ2-7; 10 bases line up with TRBD2. The ends lost 7 bases at V and 5 bases at J; junction bases unmatched: 11. The CDR3 spans 15 residues. Germline V CDR1 and CDR2: MNHEY, SVGAGI.

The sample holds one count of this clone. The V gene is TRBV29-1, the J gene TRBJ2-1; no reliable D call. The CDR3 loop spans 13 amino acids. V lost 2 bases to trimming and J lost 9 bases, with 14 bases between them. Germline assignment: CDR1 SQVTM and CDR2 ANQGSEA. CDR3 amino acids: CSVESWLGSEQFF. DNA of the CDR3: TGCAGCGTTGAATCTTGGCTAGGCAGTGAGCAGTTCTTC.

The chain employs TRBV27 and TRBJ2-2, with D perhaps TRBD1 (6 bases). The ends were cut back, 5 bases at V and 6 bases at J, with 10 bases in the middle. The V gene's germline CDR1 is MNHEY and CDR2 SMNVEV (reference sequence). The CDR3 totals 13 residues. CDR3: CASSDRTPGELFF. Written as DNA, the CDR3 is TGTGCCAGCAGTGACAGGACCCCCGGGGAGCTGTTTTTT.

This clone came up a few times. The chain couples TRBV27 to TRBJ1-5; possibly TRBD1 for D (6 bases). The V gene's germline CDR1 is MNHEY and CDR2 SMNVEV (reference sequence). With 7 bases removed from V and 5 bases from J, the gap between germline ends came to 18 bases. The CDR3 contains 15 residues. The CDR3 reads CASTPAGALHQPQHF. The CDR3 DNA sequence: TGTGCCAGCACCCCCGCGGGGGCTTTACATCAGCCCCAGCATTTT.

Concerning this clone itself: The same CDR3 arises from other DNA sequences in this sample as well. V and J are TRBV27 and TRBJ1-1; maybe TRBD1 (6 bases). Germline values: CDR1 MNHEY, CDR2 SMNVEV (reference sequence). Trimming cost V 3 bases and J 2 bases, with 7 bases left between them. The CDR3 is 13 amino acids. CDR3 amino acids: CASSFGGNTEAFF. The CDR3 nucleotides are TGTGCCAGCAGTTTTGGGGGCAACACTGAAGCTTTCTTT.

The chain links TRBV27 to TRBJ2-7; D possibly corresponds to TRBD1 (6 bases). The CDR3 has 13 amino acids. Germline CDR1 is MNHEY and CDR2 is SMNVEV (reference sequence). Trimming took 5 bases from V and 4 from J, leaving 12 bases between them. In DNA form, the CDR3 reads TGTGCCAGCAGTCTAACAGGGCAATACGAGCAGTACTTC. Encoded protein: CASSLTGQYEQYF.

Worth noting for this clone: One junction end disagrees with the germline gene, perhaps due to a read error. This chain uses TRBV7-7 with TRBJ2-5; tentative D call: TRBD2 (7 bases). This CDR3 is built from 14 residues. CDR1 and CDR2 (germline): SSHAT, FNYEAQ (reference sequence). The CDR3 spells CASSLVGGRGTQYF. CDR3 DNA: TGTGCTAGCAGCTTAGTGGGGGGGCGAGGGACCCAGTACTTC.